This TCR beta chain derives from a study of T-cell reconstitution after alpha-beta-depleted transplantation in children. The sample holds many counts of this clonotype. Its antigen remains unknown. Germline assignment: CDR1 LGHDT and CDR2 YNNKEL (reference sequence). CDR3 length: 15 amino acids. Trimming at V came to 4 bases and at J to 6 bases, leaving 9 bases not matched to a gene. The study's findings and limits: It was newly produced T cells that mostly accounted for T-cell counts and diversity one year after transplant.

Preparation of the TCRbeta library used unique molecular identifiers. In TCRdb, the PCR reads were re-called with MiXCR into one record per CDR3 protein. The table records 330,000 or so distinct CDR3 sequences, around 7.1% of them present only once. The sample consisted of peripheral blood, taken 360 days after TCRalphabeta/CD19-depleted stem cell transplant. The clonotype originates from a female patient between 2 and 15 years old who had a stem cell transplant for Fanconi anemia, so the T cells may come from the graft donor. The chain employs TRBV3-1 and TRBJ2-3; 8 bases are shared with TRBD2. The chain's CDR3 is CASSPRGAPRDTQYF. CDR3 nucleotide sequence: TGTGCCAGCAGCCCGCGGGGGGCCCCGAGGGATACGCAGTATTTT.